The source of this T cell receptor (beta chain) is a study of T cell responses to AZD1222 COVID-19 vaccine. Study-level points and caveats: Targets within unmutated variant regions were reportedly found for nearly half of spike-specific TCRs. When two AZD1222 doses had been given, Spike-specific TCR breadth and depth rose. Seropositive status at baseline applied to only six AZD1222 recipients.

The V gene's germline CDR1 is LGHNA and CDR2 YNFKEQ. The CDR3 runs 21 residues. V lost 0 bases, J lost 1 base, and 25 bases lay in between. The data were produced by immunoSEQ multiplex PCR, yet TCRdb's version contains in-frame clones alone and is incomplete. The sample has under 150,000 clones, just over 90% seen once. This clone was seen only once. The antigen is not known. The gene calls are TRBV4-2 and TRBJ2-4; a possible D gene is TRBD2 (5 bases). This sequence originates from an adult in good health. The material sequenced was peripheral blood, taken on day 0 of AZD1222 vaccination. Here the CDR3 reads CASSQDRERPSPAAAKNIQYF. The DNA for the CDR3 is TGTGCCAGCAGCCAAGATCGAGAAAGGCCCTCTCCAGCGGCCGCCAAAAACATTCAGTACTTC.